The 29 T cell receptor beta chains reported below all come from one sample, sequenced in a study of blood T cell repertoires in COVID-19. Some clones are missing from TCRdb's copy, which holds only in-frame ones; the method was immunoSEQ multiplex PCR. Of about 480,000 clones detected, roughly nine tenths appear once; the ten largest clones hold around 0.9%. Sequenced: peripheral blood. Receptors originate from a man aged 18 to 30 with COVID-19, enrolled during active disease.

J is TRBJ2-7 and V is TRBV6-5; D possibly corresponds to TRBD1 (6 bases). The CDR3 loop spans 13 amino acids. Germline CDR1 MNHEY, CDR2 SVGAGI. V shed 6 bases and J shed 1 base, with 10 bases lying between them. The DNA for the CDR3 is TGTGCCAGCAGCCGACAGGCATCCTACGAGCAGTACTTC. Encoded protein: CASSRQASYEQYF.

The V and J genes are TRBV11-2 and TRBJ1-2; 9 nucleotides align to TRBD1. In germline, CDR1 is SGHAT, CDR2 FQNNGV. Trimming cost V 5 bases and J 4 bases; bases outside gene matches: 8. The CDR3 length is 15 residues. Here the CDR3 reads CASSPPGTGFYGYTF. The CDR3 DNA sequence: TGTGCCAGCAGCCCCCCCGGGACAGGGTTCTATGGCTACACCTTC.

The chain recombines TRBV19 with TRBJ2-1, with 10 positions matching TRBD2. Germline values: CDR1 LNHDA, CDR2 SQIVND (reference sequence). The V segment lost 0 bases and the J segment 3 bases; nucleotides outside the gene matches: 8. The CDR3 covers 18 residues. The CDR3 nucleotides are TGTGCCAGTAGTATAGATGCCATAGCGGGGGGTTTCTACAATGAGCAGTTCTTC. It translates to CASSIDAIAGGFYNEQFF.

The CDR3 loop reads CASSFGTGAYEQYF. CDR3 coding DNA: TGTGCCAGCAGTTTCGGGACAGGGGCCTACGAGCAGTACTTC. This chain uses TRBV27 with TRBJ2-7, with TRBD1 identical over 10 bases. This CDR3 has 14 amino acids. V was clipped by 3 bases and J by 2 bases; unmatched bases: 1. Germline V CDR1 and CDR2: MNHEY, SMNVEV (reference sequence).

V gene TRBV6-5 combines with J gene TRBJ1-5; TRBD1 might be the D (5 bases). CDR1 and CDR2 (germline): MNHEY, SVGAGI. The CDR3 is made up of 14 amino acids. Trimming took 3 bases from V and 5 from J, leaving 11 bases between them. DNA of the CDR3: TGTGCCAGCAGTTATGGCAGGGTTCATCAGCCCCAGCATTTT. It encodes CASSYGRVHQPQHF.

This clone was counted once. V usage is TRBV18 and J usage is TRBJ1-3; 9 nucleotides align to TRBD1. Germline values: CDR1 KGHSH, CDR2 LQKENI. The CDR3 runs to 16 residues. V lost 3 bases and J lost 4; bases outside the gene matches: 7. The CDR3 loop reads CASSPSGTGFGNTIYF. As DNA, the CDR3 is TGTGCCAGCTCACCCTCCGGGACAGGGTTCGGAAACACCATATATTTT.

The chain carries TRBV12-3 or TRBV12-4 and TRBJ1-5; no clear D. Trimming pared 3 bases from V and 7 bases from J, leaving 10 bases between. CDR3 length: 13 amino acids. The CDR3 loop reads CASSFRENQPQHF. The CDR3 DNA sequence: TGTGCCAGCAGTTTCCGGGAAAACCAGCCCCAGCATTTT.

V is TRBV19 and J is TRBJ1-4; 9 bases line up with TRBD1. The V and J ends lost 1 base and 0 bases, in that order; junction bases with no gene match: 15. This CDR3 comprises 21 residues. Germline V gene sequence: CDR1 LNHDA, CDR2 SQIVND (reference sequence). The CDR3 loop is CASSIAPQGAFPLTTNEKLFF. The CDR3 DNA follows: TGTGCCAGTAGTATAGCCCCACAGGGGGCATTTCCCCTTACAACTAATGAAAAACTGTTTTTT.

This chain links TRBV3-1 (or the pseudogene TRBV3-2) with TRBJ2-1; the match to TRBD2 covers 8 bases. The CDR3 has 14 residues. Trimming took 5 bases from V and 12 from J; bases not matched to a gene: 12. Germline lookup yields CDR1 LGHDT and CDR2 YNNKEL (reference sequence). In nucleotides, the CDR3 is TGTGCCAGCAGCTCCCTTACACCGGGACTAGTGCAGTTCTTC. It yields the protein CASSSLTPGLVQFF.

The rearrangement links TRBV7-3 to TRBJ2-3, with TRBD1 matching 7 bases. Per the germline V gene, CDR1 is SGHTA and CDR2 is FQGTGA. Trimming took 1 base from V and 6 from J; bases not matched to a gene: 4. The CDR3 runs 14 residues. CDR3 protein: CASSLRGQRDTQYF. In nucleotides, the CDR3 is TGTGCCAGCAGCTTAAGGGGACAGCGGGATACGCAGTATTTT.

This chain joins TRBV3-1 (or the pseudogene TRBV3-2) and TRBJ2-5; 9 bases align to TRBD2. In germline, CDR1 is LGHDT, CDR2 YNNKEL (reference sequence). With V trimmed by 4 bases and J by 5 bases, 8 bases remained unmatched. CDR3 length equals 15 residues. The CDR3 spells CASSPPGTSMETQYF. DNA for the CDR3: TGTGCCAGCAGCCCACCCGGGACTAGCATGGAGACCCAGTACTTC.

CDR3 sequence: CASSPHRDSSYNEQFF. The CDR3 region has the DNA TGTGCCAGCTCACCACACCGGGACAGCTCCTACAATGAGCAGTTCTTC. The chain has TRBV18 and TRBJ2-1, with 7 bases fitting TRBD1. CDR1 KGHSH and CDR2 LQKENI come from the germline V gene. The CDR3 extends over 16 amino acids. The trim removed 1 base at V and 0 bases at J, leaving 3 bases unmatched.

The genes are TRBV2 and TRBJ2-7; 12 nucleotides agree with TRBD2. The CDR3 is made up of 17 amino acids. The germline V gene has CDR1 SNHLY and CDR2 FYNNEI. With 3 bases clipped from V and 2 bases from J, the junction kept 8 bases outside the gene matches. The DNA for the CDR3 is TGTGCCAGCAGTGATGACGATCCTAGCGGGGGGGCCTACGAGCAGTACTTC. Its protein product is CASSDDDPSGGAYEQYF.

The chain combines TRBV18 with TRBJ1-2, with TRBD1 matching 7 bases. Germline V gives CDR1 KGHSH, CDR2 LQKENI. CDR3 length: 14 amino acids. Trimming at V came to 3 bases and at J to 5 bases, leaving 6 bases not matched to a gene. The CDR3 loop is CASSPGQKDYGYTF. The CDR3 DNA is TGTGCCAGCTCACCGGGACAGAAGGATTATGGCTACACCTTC.

This clone was seen just once. The genes are TRBV25-1 and TRBJ2-5, with 8 nucleotides matching TRBD2. The germline V gene has CDR1 MGHDK and CDR2 SYGVNS. The CDR3 spans 15 residues. Trimming removed 6 bases from V and 5 bases from J; junction bases left unmatched: 11. CDR3 region: CASSLTGRGSETQYF. The CDR3 DNA reads TGTGCCAGCAGCCTTACCGGGAGGGGTAGCGAGACCCAGTACTTC.

V gene TRBV9 combines with J gene TRBJ2-1, with TRBD2 matching over 12 bases. Losses at the gene ends were 4 bases for V and 8 bases for J; bases not matched to a gene: 10. The CDR3 runs to 16 residues. CDR1 is SGDLS and CDR2 is YYNGEE in the germline V gene. DNA of the CDR3: TGTGCCAGCAGCATGGCTAGCGGGAGGGCAAAGTATGAGCAGTTCTTC. This sequence encodes CASSMASGRAKYEQFF.

This clone was observed a single time. The sample contains more than one DNA sequence encoding this CDR3. The chain is built from TRBV7-9 and TRBJ2-3; 11 positions match TRBD2. The CDR3 has 16 amino acids. Germline V CDR1 and CDR2: SEHNR, FQNEAQ (reference sequence). V was pared by 1 base and J by 0 bases, with 0 bases of the junction left unmatched. The CDR3 sequence: CASSLGLAGSTDTQYF. DNA of the CDR3: TGTGCCAGCAGCTTAGGACTAGCGGGAAGCACAGATACGCAGTATTTT. Full variable domain (remainder filled in from reference TRBV7-9 and TRBJ2-3): DTGVSQNPRHKITKRGQNVTFRCDPISEHNRLYWYRQTLGQGPEFLTYFQNEAQLEKSRLLSDRFSAERPKGSFSTLEIQRTEQGDSAMYLCASSLGLAGSTDTQYFGPGTRLTVL.

The chain recombines TRBV6-1 with TRBJ2-7; D is ambiguous. Germline CDR1 is MNHNS and CDR2 is SASEGT. Trimming left V 3 bases short and J 6 bases short, with 6 bases between. The CDR3 extends over 11 amino acids. Here the CDR3 reads CASSDRLEQYF. The CDR3 region has the DNA TGTGCCAGCAGTGACCGTCTCGAGCAGTACTTC.

CDR3 sequence reads: CAISATIGAGTGNTIYF. The CDR3 bases are TGTGCCATCAGCGCGACCATCGGGGCGGGGACTGGAAACACCATATATTTT. This rearrangement joins TRBV10-3 to TRBJ1-3; perhaps TRBD1 as D (5 bases). Germline values: CDR1 ENHRY, CDR2 SYGVKD. The CDR3 is made up of 17 amino acids. Trimming removed 6 bases at V and 2 bases at J, with 20 bases between.

This clone has just a few counts. The chain links TRBV13 to TRBJ2-7; 7 nucleotides match TRBD1. From germline, CDR1 is PRHDT and CDR2 FYEKMQ (reference sequence). This CDR3 region has 14 residues. V gave up 4 bases and J gave up 3 bases; unmatched junction bases: 6. The CDR3 coding sequence is TGTGCCAGCAGCTCTAGGGACAGCCACTACGAGCAGTACTTC. Its protein is CASSSRDSHYEQYF.

This chain joins TRBV7-3 and TRBJ2-7; 10 positions agree with TRBD1. After removal of 5 bases from V and 5 bases from J, the junction contained 3 bases not matched to a gene. Germline V gene sequence: CDR1 SGHTA, CDR2 FQGTGA. The CDR3 totals 13 residues. In DNA, the CDR3 is TGTGCCAGCAGCCGGGACAGGGGTCACGAGCAGTACTTC. Its translation is CASSRDRGHEQYF.

The chain is built from TRBV5-5 and TRBJ2-2, with 7 bases fitting TRBD1. Germline V lookup: CDR1 SGHKS, CDR2 YYEKEE (reference sequence). The CDR3 spans 16 residues. Trimming cost V 1 base and J 1 base; bases outside gene matches: 4. Here the CDR3 DNA reads TGTGCCAGCAGCTTGTTGACAGGGAAGAACACCGGGGAGCTGTTTTTT. This encodes CASSLLTGKNTGELFF.

This rearrangement joins TRBV23-1 to TRBJ2-3, with TRBD2 matching over 8 bases. TRBV23-1 has ORF status, its function being uncertain. The CDR3 runs to 14 residues. The ends lost 8 bases at V and 3 bases at J; junction bases unmatched: 7. CDR3 sequence reads: CASRRGGLTDTQYF. The CDR3 DNA sequence: TGCGCCAGCCGCCGGGGGGGGCTGACAGATACGCAGTATTTT.

The chain combines TRBV30 with TRBJ1-6; 12 positions agree with TRBD1. The germline gives CDR1 GTSNPN, CDR2 SVGIG (reference sequence). The junction had 18 bases not matched to a gene; V was cut back by 8 bases and J by 10 bases. CDR3 length: 17 amino acids. CDR3 amino acids: CAPPGTGGKQLFSPLHF. DNA of the CDR3: TGTGCCCCCCCCGGGACAGGGGGCAAACAACTATTCTCACCCCTCCACTTT.

The chain joins TRBV10-1 to TRBJ2-5; 8 bases map to TRBD1. V lost 6 bases, J lost 4 bases, and 4 bases stayed unmatched. The CDR3 totals 13 residues. The germline gives CDR1 WNHNN, CDR2 SYGVQD (reference sequence). CDR3 sequence (DNA): TGCGCCAGCAGCCCAACAGGGGGAGAGACCCAGTACTTC. This encodes CASSPTGGETQYF.

This chain joins TRBV7-2 and TRBJ2-2; 10 bases map to TRBD2. Germline CDR1 SGHTA, CDR2 FQGNSA. The length of the CDR3 is 16 residues. Trimming at V came to 0 bases and at J to 3 bases, leaving 1 base not matched to a gene. The CDR3 region has the DNA TGTGCCAGCAGCTTAGCGCTAGCGGGGGACACCGGGGAGCTGTTTTTT. Residues: CASSLALAGDTGELFF. The complete variable domain, with remaining parts taken from reference TRBV7-2 and TRBJ2-2, reads GAGVSQSPSNKVTEKGKDVELRCDPISGHTALYWYRQSLGQGLEFLIYFQGNSAPDKSGLPSDRFSAERTGGSVSTLTIQRTQQEDSAVYLCASSLALAGDTGELFFGEGSRLTVL.

The chain is built from TRBV9 and TRBJ2-1; TRBD1 might be the D (5 bases). The CDR3 is 14 amino acids. The ends were cut back, 3 bases at V and 5 bases at J, with 12 bases in the middle. Germline V gene data show CDR1 as SGDLS and CDR2 as YYNGEE. Here the CDR3 reads CASSDDSYHNEQFF. CDR3 in DNA: TGTGCCAGCAGCGATGACAGTTATCACAATGAGCAGTTCTTC.

This clone has just one count. The chain carries TRBV6-5 and TRBJ2-7; D is possibly TRBD1 (5 bases). Germline values: CDR1 MNHEY, CDR2 SVGAGI. Trimming took off 6 bases at V and 4 bases at J, with 13 bases between the two ends. The CDR3 totals 13 residues. CDR3 sequence reads: CASSYIKGYEQYF. The CDR3 DNA sequence: TGTGCCAGCAGCTACATTAAGGGGTACGAGCAGTACTTC.

This rearrangement joins TRBV5-5 to TRBJ2-3; D might be TRBD2 (7 bases). V was cut by 2 bases and J by 2 bases, with 12 bases left in between. The CDR3 runs to 15 residues. The germline gives CDR1 SGHKS, CDR2 YYEKEE (reference sequence). The CDR3 DNA follows: TGTGCCAGCAGCTTCCTCGCGGGGGCCACAGATACGCAGTATTTT. The encoded protein is CASSFLAGATDTQYF. The entire variable domain, with the rest obtained from reference TRBV5-5 and TRBJ2-3, is as follows: DAGVTQSPTHLIKTRGQQVTLRCSPISGHKSVSWYQQVLGQGPQFIFQYYEKEERGRGNFPDRFSARQFPNYSSELNVNALLLGDSALYLCASSFLAGATDTQYFGPGTRLTVL.